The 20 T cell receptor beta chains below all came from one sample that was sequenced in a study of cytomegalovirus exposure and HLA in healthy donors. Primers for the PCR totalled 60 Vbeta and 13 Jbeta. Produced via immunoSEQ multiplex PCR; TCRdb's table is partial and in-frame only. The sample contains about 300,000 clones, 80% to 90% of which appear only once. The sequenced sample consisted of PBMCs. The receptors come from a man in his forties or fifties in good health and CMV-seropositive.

CDR3 region: CASSFGTGRYNEQFF. The DNA for the CDR3 is TGTGCCAGCAGCTTCGGGACAGGGCGTTACAATGAGCAGTTCTTC. The chain carries TRBV7-2 and TRBJ2-1, with 9 bases that match TRBD1. Per the germline V gene, CDR1 is SGHTA and CDR2 is FQGNSA. The CDR3 spans 15 residues. Trimming removed 3 bases from V and 4 bases from J; junction bases left unmatched: 4. Variable domain in full (rest from reference TRBV7-2 and TRBJ2-1): GAGVSQSPSNKVTEKGKDVELRCDPISGHTALYWYRQSLGQGLEFLIYFQGNSAPDKSGLPSDRFSAERTGGSVSTLTIQRTQQEDSAVYLCASSFGTGRYNEQFFGPGTRLTVL.

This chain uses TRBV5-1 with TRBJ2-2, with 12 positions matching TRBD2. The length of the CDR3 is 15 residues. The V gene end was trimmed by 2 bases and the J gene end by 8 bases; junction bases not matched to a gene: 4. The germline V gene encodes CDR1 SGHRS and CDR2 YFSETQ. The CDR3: CASSFRTSGKGELFF. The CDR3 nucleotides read TGCGCCAGCAGCTTTAGGACTAGCGGGAAAGGGGAGCTGTTTTTT.

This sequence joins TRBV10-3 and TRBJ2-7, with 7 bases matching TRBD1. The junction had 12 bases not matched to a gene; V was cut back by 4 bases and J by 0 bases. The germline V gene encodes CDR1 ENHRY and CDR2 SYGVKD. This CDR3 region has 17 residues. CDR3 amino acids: CAISAGQGESLSYEQYF. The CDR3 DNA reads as TGTGCCATCAGTGCTGGTCAGGGGGAGAGTCTCTCCTACGAGCAGTACTTC.

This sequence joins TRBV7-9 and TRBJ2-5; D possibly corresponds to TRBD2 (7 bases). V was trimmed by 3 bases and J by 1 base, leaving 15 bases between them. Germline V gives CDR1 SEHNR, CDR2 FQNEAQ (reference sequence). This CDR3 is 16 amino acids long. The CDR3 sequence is CASSLEGEGFQETQYF. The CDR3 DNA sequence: TGTGCCAGCAGCTTGGAGGGGGAGGGGTTCCAAGAGACCCAGTACTTC.

In DNA, the CDR3 is TGTGCCAGCTCCCCCCTGGCGACAGTCTCTGGAAACACCATATATTTT. Protein: CASSPLATVSGNTIYF. The chain joins TRBV18 to TRBJ1-3; perhaps TRBD1 as D (5 bases). The germline V and J ends were trimmed by 6 bases and 0 bases, with 15 bases remaining between them. Per germline, CDR1 KGHSH and CDR2 LQKENI. The CDR3 spans 16 residues.

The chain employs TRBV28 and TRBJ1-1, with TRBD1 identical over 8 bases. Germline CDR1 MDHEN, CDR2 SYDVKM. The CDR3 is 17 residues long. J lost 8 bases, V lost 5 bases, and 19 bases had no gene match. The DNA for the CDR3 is TGTGCCAGCAGTCACGACCAATTTTGGACAGGGCACATCGAAGCTTTCTTT. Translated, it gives CASSHDQFWTGHIEAFF.

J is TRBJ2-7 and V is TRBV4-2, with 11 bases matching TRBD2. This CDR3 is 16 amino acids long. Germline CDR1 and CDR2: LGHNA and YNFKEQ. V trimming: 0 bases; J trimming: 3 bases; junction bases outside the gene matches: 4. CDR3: CASSQEGTSGFYEQYF. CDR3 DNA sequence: TGTGCCAGCAGCCAAGAGGGGACTAGCGGCTTCTACGAGCAGTACTTC.

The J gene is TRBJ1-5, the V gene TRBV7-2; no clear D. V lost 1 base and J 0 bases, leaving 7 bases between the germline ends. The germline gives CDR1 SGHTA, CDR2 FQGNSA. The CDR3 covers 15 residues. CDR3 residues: CASSLVIDSNQPQHF. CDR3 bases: TGTGCCAGCAGCTTAGTAATAGATAGCAATCAGCCCCAGCATTTT.

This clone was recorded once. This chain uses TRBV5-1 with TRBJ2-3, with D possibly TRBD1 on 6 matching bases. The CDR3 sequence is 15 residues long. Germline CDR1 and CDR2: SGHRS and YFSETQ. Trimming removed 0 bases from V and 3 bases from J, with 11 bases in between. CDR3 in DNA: TGCGCCAGCAGCTTGGGCGGCAGGGGTACAGATACGCAGTATTTT. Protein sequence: CASSLGGRGTDTQYF.

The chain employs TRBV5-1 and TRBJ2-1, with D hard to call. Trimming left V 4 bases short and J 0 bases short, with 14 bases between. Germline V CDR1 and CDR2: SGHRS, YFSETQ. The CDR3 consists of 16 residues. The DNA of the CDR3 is TGCGCCAGCAGCCATTATGGCGCTAGCTCCTACAATGAGCAGTTCTTC. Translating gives CASSHYGASSYNEQFF. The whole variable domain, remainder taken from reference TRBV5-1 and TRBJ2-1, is KAGVTQTPRYLIKTRGQQVTLSCSPISGHRSVSWYQQTPGQGLQFLFEYFSETQRNKGNFPGRFSGRQFSNSRSEMNVSTLELGDSALYLCASSHYGASSYNEQFFGPGTRLTVL.

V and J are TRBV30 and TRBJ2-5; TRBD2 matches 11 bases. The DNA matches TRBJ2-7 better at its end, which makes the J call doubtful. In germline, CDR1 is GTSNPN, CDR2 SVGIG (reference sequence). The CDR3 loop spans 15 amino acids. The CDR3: CAWSGLAGYAYEQYF. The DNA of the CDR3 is TGTGCCTGGAGTGGACTAGCGGGGTATGCCTACGAGCAGTACTTC.

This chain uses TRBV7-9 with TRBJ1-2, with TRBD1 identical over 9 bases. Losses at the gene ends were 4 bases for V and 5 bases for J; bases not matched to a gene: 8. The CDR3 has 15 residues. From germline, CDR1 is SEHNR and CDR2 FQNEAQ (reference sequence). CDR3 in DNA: TGTGCCAGCAGCTCCCGGGACAGGGATAGATATGGCTACACCTTC. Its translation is CASSSRDRDRYGYTF.

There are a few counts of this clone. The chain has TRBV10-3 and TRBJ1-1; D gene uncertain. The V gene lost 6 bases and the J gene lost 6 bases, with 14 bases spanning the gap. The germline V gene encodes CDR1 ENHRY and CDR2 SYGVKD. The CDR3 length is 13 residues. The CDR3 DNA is TGTGCCATCAGGAAGGCGGCCGGGGCTGAAGCTTTCTTT. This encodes CAIRKAAGAEAFF.

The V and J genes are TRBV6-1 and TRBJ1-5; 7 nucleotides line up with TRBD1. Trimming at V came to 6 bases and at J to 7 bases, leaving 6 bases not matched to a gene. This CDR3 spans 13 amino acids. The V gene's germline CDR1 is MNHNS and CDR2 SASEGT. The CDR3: CASRDQGGQPQHF. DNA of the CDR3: TGTGCCAGCAGAGACCAGGGGGGACAGCCCCAGCATTTT.

The CDR3 nucleotides are TGTGCCAGCAGTGAATCAGGGACACACAATGAGCAGTTCTTC. This translates into CASSESGTHNEQFF. The rearrangement links TRBV25-1 to TRBJ2-1; the D gene is possibly TRBD1 (6 bases). V lost 1 base, J lost 5 bases, and 9 bases lay in between. Germline CDR1 and CDR2: MGHDK and SYGVNS. CDR3 length equals 14 residues.

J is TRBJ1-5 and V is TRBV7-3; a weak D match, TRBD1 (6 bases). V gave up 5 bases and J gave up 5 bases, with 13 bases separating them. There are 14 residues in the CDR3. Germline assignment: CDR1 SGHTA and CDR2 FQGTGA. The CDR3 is CASSEQGGDQPQHF. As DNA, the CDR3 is TGTGCCAGCAGCGAACAGGGAGGGGATCAGCCCCAGCATTTT. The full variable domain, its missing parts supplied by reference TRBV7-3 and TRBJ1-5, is GAGVSQTPSNKVTEKGKYVELRCDPISGHTALYWYRQSLGQGPEFLIYFQGTGAADDSGLPNDRFFAVRPEGSVSTLKIQRTERGDSAVYLCASSEQGGDQPQHFGDGTRLSIL.

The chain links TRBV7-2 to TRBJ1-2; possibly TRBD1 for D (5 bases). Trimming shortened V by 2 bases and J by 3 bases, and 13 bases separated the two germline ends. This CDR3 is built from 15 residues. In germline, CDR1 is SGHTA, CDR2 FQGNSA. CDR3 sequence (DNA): TGTGCCAGCAGCTTATGGGGCGCAGGTGACTATGGCTACACCTTC. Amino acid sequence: CASSLWGAGDYGYTF.

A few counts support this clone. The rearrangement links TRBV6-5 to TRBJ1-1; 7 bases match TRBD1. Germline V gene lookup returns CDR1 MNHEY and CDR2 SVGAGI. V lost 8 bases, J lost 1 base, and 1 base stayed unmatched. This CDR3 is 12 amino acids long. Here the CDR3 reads CASHRGNTEAFF. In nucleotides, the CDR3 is TGTGCCAGCCACAGGGGGAACACTGAAGCTTTCTTT.

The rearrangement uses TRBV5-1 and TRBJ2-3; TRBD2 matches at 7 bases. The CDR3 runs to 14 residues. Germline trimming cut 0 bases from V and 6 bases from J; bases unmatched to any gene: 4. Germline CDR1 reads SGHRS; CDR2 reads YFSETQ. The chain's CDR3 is CASSLGVAGDTQYF. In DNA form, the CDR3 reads TGCGCCAGCAGCTTGGGGGTAGCGGGCGATACGCAGTATTTT.

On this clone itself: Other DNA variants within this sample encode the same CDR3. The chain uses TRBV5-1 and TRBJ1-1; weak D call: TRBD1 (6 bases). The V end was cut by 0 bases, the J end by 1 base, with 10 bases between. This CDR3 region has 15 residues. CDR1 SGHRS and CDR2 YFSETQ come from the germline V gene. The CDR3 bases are TGCGCCAGCAGCTTGGGGCAGGGGTGGAACACTGAAGCTTTCTTT. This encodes CASSLGQGWNTEAFF.